Listed below are T cell receptor beta chains from one sample, sequenced in a study of CD4 T cells in relation to SARS-CoV-2 and coronaviruses. No antigen is known for these receptors. This table comes from immunoSEQ multiplex PCR, and its TCRdb copy is limited to in-frame clones, with some not included. The sample lists more than 15,000 clones; around 76% were seen once. The sequenced sample consisted of CD4+ T cells from PBMCs, cultured in vitro. These TCRs come from a human donor in good health. CDR3s include the opening cysteine and the closing phenylalanine or tryptophan. The D gene is left open where the match is weak. Size tells how often a clone was seen (once, few, many) or the class of an expanded clone, and some rows leave it out.

abundance	v_gene	j_gene	len	d_gene	CDR3aa	CDR3nt
NA	TRBV7-6	TRBJ2-3	14	TRBD2	CASSQITSGVTQYF	TGTGCCAGCAGCCAAATCACTAGCGGGGTTACGCAGTATTTT
NA	TRBV29-1	TRBJ1-3	14	NA	CSVVKGASGNTIYF	TGCAGCGTTGTAAAGGGTGCCTCTGGAAACACCATATATTTT
NA	TRBV9	TRBJ2-2	15	TRBD1	CASSVAPRGRGELFF	TGTGCCAGCAGCGTAGCCCCCAGGGGGCGCGGGGAGCTGTTTTTT
NA	TRBV18	TRBJ2-5	14	NA	CASSPRTGGETQYF	TGTGCCAGCTCACCACGGACAGGAGGGGAGACCCAGTACTTC
NA	TRBV6-4	TRBJ1-2	14	NA	CASSEKGPPGGYTF	TGTGCCAGCAGTGAGAAGGGCCCCCCGGGAGGCTACACCTTC
NA	TRBV18	TRBJ2-5	14	TRBD2	CASSPSGVGETQYF	TGTGCCAGCTCACCCAGCGGGGTGGGGGAGACCCAGTACTTC
NA	TRBV30	TRBJ1-3	12	NA	CAWKLSGSTIYF	TGTGCCTGGAAGTTATCCGGGAGCACCATATATTTT
NA	TRBV7-9	TRBJ1-1	13	NA	CASTYTGGTEAFF	TGTGCCAGCACCTATACAGGTGGGACTGAAGCTTTCTTT
NA	TRBV3-1/TRBV3-2	TRBJ1-1	15	TRBD1	CASSQAPTGQFEAFF	TGTGCCAGCAGCCAAGCCCCTACGGGACAGTTTGAAGCTTTCTTT
NA	TRBV7-2	TRBJ1-1	13	NA	CASSSQMNTEAFF	TGTGCCAGCAGCTCCCAAATGAACACTGAAGCTTTCTTT
NA	TRBV19	TRBJ2-7	12	NA	CASSGGSYEQYF	TGTGCCAGTAGTGGAGGGTCCTACGAGCAGTACTTC
NA	TRBV7-2	TRBJ2-1	15	NA	CASSLNIGEAYVQFF	TGTGCCAGCAGCTTAAATATAGGCGAGGCATATGTGCAGTTCTTC
once	TRBV5-1	TRBJ1-3	14	TRBD1	CASSFGQGDGTIYF	TGCGCCAGCAGCTTCGGACAGGGGGATGGCACCATATATTTT
NA	TRBV5-6	TRBJ1-5	14	NA	CASSKQGGSQPQHF	TGTGCCAGCAGTAAACAGGGAGGCAGCCAGCCCCAGCATTTT
once	TRBV6-6	TRBJ2-7	15	NA	CASSVWGTSSYEQYF	TGTGCCAGCAGTGTTTGGGGTACAAGCTCCTACGAGCAGTACTTC
NA	TRBV19	TRBJ1-2	16	NA	CASLKPRSRGAYGYTF	TGTGCCAGCCTTAAACCCCGTAGCAGGGGTGCATATGGCTACACCTTC
NA	TRBV6-5	TRBJ1-3	13	NA	CASRRGGGNTIYF	TGTGCCAGCAGACGGGGTGGAGGAAACACCATATATTTT
NA	TRBV2	TRBJ2-3	14	TRBD2	CASSERGGPDTQYF	TGTGCCAGCAGTGAGCGGGGGGGCCCAGATACGCAGTATTTT
NA	TRBV27	TRBJ2-2	15	NA	CASIASRSHTGELFF	TGTGCCAGCATAGCTTCGAGGAGTCACACCGGGGAGCTGTTTTTT